This paragraph reports one TCR beta chain. The antigen is not known. This specimen comes from a study of T cell responses to AZD1222 COVID-19 vaccine. The CDR3 is 17 amino acids. Points from the study as a whole: An increase in Spike-specific TCR breadth and depth was observed after two AZD1222 doses.

Produced via immunoSEQ multiplex PCR; TCRdb's table is partial and in-frame only. The sample has roughly 180,000 clones, approximately 90% seen once. The sequencing used peripheral blood, collected on day 0 of AZD1222 vaccination. J is TRBJ2-2 and V is TRBV21-1; the table assigns TRBD1, which was not confirmed against the DNA. TRBV21-1 is listed as a pseudogene. The sequence derives from an adult in good health. CDR3 loop: CASRQQAGRGWIGELFF. The CDR3 DNA reads TGTGCCAGCAGACAACAGGCTGGCAGGGGATGGATCGGGGAGCTGTTTTTT.